This T cell receptor (beta chain) was observed in a study of shared clonotypes between healthy human individuals. The assay was immunoSEQ multiplex PCR, and TCRdb's table has in-frame clones only and misses some. This sample has about 2 million clones, with roughly 94% found just once. Trimming left V 4 bases short and J 0 bases short, with 12 bases between. CDR3 size: 15 residues. CDR1 and CDR2 (germline): SNHLY, FYNNEI. The V and J genes are TRBV2 and TRBJ1-1; D not resolved. The specimen sequenced was naive CD4+ T cells sorted from blood. Subset meaning: CD45RA+ positively selected. This clonotype originated in a young man in good health. The CDR3 here is CASSGVGLLNTEAFF. CDR3 nucleotide sequence: TGTGCCAGCAGTGGGGTCGGGCTGTTGAACACTGAAGCTTTCTTT.